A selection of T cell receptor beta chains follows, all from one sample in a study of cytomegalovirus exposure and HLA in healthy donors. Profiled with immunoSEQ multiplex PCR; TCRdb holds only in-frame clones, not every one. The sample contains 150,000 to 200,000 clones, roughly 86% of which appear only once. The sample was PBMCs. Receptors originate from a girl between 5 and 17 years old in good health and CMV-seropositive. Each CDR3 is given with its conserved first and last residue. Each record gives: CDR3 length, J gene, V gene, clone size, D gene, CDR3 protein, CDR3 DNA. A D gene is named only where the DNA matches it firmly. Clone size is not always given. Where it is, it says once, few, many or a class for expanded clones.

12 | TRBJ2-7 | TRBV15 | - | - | CATSSRVGEQYF | TGTGCCACCAGCTCGAGGGTGGGCGAGCAGTACTTC
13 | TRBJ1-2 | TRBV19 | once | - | CASSVTGPYGYTF | TGTGCCAGTAGCGTCACAGGACCCTATGGCTACACCTTC
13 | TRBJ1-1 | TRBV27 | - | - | CASSLFPDTEAFF | TGTGCCAGCAGTTTATTCCCCGACACTGAAGCTTTCTTT
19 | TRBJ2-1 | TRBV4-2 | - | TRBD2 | CASSHVTSGGPLSYNEQFF | TGTGCCAGCAGCCATGTGACTAGCGGGGGCCCCCTCTCCTACAATGAGCAGTTCTTC
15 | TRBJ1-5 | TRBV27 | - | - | CASSQPGGGNQPQHF | TGTGCCAGCAGTCAGCCCGGGGGGGGCAATCAGCCCCAGCATTTT
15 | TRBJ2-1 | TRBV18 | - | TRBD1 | CASSPVQGAYNEQFF | TGTGCCAGCTCACCAGTACAGGGGGCCTACAATGAGCAGTTCTTC
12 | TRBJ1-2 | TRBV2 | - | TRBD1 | CASLDRVDGYTF | TGTGCCAGCTTGGACAGGGTGGATGGCTACACCTTC
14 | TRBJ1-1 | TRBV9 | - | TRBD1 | CASSQTGVNTEAFF | TGTGCCAGCAGCCAGACAGGGGTGAACACTGAAGCTTTCTTT
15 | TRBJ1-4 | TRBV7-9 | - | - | CASSHASQANEKLFF | TGTGCCAGCAGCCACGCCTCACAGGCTAATGAAAAACTGTTTTTT
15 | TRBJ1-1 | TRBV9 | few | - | CASSEEGGTNTEAFF | TGTGCCAGCAGCGAGGAAGGGGGAACGAACACTGAAGCTTTCTTT
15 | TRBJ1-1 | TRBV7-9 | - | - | CASSLAPQGNTEAFF | TGTGCCAGCAGCTTAGCTCCTCAGGGGAACACTGAAGCTTTCTTT
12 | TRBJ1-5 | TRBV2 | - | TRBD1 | CAGGQSNQPQHF | TGTGCCGGGGGACAGAGCAATCAGCCCCAGCATTTT
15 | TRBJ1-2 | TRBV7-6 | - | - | CASSLGSEGPYGYTF | TGTGCCAGCAGCCTAGGGTCGGAGGGCCCCTATGGCTACACCTTC
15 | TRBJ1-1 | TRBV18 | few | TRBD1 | CASSPQGARNTEAFF | TGTGCCAGCTCACCACAGGGGGCGAGGAACACTGAAGCTTTCTTT
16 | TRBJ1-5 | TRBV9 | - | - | CASVPGGGWGNQPQHF | TGTGCCAGCGTTCCGGGGGGGGGCTGGGGCAATCAGCCCCAGCATTTT
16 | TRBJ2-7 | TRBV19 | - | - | CASSILGGTGLYEQYF | TGTGCCAGTAGTATTCTAGGTGGAACGGGACTTTACGAGCAGTACTTC
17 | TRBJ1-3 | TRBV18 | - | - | CASSQYPPRDRGNTIYF | TGTGCCAGCTCACAGTATCCCCCGCGCGACAGGGGAAACACCATATATTTT
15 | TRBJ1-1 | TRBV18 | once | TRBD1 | CASSPTGGSNTEAFF | TGTGCCAGCTCGCCTACAGGGGGGTCGAACACTGAAGCTTTCTTT
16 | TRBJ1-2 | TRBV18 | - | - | CASSFDSPHFNYGYTF | TGTGCCAGCTCATTCGACAGCCCTCACTTTAACTATGGCTACACCTTC
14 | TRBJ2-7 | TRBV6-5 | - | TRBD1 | CASSAETGDYEQYF | TGTGCCAGCAGTGCAGAGACAGGGGACTACGAGCAGTACTTC
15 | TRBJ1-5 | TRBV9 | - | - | CASSTGQSSNQPQHF | TGTGCCAGCAGCACCGGACAGAGTAGCAATCAGCCCCAGCATTTT
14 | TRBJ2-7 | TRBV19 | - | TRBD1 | CASSSTGSSYEQYF | TGTGCCAGTAGTTCGACAGGGAGCTCCTACGAGCAGTACTTC
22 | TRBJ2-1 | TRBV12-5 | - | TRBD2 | CASGLVNFGGAPPTFLYNEQFF | TGTGCTAGTGGTTTGGTAAACTTCGGGGGGGCCCCTCCGACTTTCTTATACAATGAGCAGTTCTTC
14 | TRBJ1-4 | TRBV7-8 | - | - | CASSDRRENEKLFF | TGTGCCAGCAGCGATAGACGGGAAAATGAAAAACTGTTTTTT
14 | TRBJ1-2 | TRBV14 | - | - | CASSQFFTAYGYTF | TGTGCCAGCAGCCAATTTTTCACAGCCTATGGCTACACCTTC
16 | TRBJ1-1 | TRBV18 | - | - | CASSTTQGSSNTEAFF | TGTGCCAGCTCAACTACTCAGGGGTCCTCGAACACTGAAGCTTTCTTT
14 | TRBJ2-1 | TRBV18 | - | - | CASSPSTGKNEQFF | TGTGCCAGCTCACCTTCGACAGGTAAAAATGAGCAGTTCTTC
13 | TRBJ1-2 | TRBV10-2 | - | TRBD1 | CASRRQGVYGYTF | TGCGCCAGCAGAAGACAGGGTGTCTATGGCTACACCTTC
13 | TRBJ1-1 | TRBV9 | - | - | CASSEGLNTEAFF | TGTGCCAGCAGCGAGGGGTTGAACACTGAAGCTTTCTTT
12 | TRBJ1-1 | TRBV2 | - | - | CASFLRNTEAFF | TGTGCCAGCTTCCTCAGGAACACTGAAGCTTTCTTT
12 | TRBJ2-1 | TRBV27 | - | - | CASSFSYNEQFF | TGTGCCAGCAGCTTCTCCTACAATGAGCAGTTCTTC
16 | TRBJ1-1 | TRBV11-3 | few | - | CASSLDGRGGVTEAFF | TGTGCCAGCAGCTTAGACGGACGGGGTGGGGTAACTGAAGCTTTCTTT
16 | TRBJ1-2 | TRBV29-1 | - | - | CSVEAQGPGVYYGYTF | TGCAGCGTTGAAGCCCAGGGTCCGGGGGTTTACTATGGCTACACCTTC